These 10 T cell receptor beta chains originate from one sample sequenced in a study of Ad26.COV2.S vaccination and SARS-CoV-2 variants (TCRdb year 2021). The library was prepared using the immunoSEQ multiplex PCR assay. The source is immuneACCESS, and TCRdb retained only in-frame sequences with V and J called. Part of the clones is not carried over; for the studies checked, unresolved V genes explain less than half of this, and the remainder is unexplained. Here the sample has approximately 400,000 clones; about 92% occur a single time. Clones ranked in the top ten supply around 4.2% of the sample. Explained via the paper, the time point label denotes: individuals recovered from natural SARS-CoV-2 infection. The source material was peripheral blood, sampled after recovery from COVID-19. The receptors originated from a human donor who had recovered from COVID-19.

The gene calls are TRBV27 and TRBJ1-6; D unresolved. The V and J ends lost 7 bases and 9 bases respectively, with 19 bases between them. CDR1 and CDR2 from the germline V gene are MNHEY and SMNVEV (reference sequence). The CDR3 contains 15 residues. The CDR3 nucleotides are TGTGCCAGCACTATGGGTTTTTCACCGAGTTCACCCCTCCACTTT. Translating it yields CASTMGFSPSSPLHF.

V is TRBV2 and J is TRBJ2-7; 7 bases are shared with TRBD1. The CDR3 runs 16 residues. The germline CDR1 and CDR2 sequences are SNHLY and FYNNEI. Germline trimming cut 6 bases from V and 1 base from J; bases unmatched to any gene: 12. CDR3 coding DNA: TGTGCCAGCAGCCTTCCTAAACAGGGGCTATCCTACGAGCAGTACTTC. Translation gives CASSLPKQGLSYEQYF.

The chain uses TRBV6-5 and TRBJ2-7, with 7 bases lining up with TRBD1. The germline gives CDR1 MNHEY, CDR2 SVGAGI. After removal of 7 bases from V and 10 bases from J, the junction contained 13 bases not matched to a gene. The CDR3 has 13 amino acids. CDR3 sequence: CASTKGLGQEQYF. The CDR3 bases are TGTGCCAGCACCAAGGGGTTAGGACAGGAACAGTACTTC.

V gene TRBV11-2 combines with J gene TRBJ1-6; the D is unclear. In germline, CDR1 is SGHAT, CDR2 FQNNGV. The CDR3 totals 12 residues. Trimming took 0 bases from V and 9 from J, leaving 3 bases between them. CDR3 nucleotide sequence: TGTGCCAGCAGCTTAGAGGGTTCACCCCTCCACTTT. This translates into CASSLEGSPLHF.

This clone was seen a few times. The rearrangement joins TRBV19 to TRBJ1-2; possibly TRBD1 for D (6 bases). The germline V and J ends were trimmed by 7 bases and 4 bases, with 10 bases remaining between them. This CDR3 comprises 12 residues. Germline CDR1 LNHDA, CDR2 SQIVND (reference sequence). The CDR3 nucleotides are TGTGCCAGTACCCGGGGGCGCTATGGCTACACCTTC. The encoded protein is CASTRGRYGYTF.

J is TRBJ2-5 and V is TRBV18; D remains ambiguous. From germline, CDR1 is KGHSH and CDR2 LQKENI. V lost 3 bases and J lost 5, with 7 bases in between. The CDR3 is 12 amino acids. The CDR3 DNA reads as TGTGCCAGCTCACCCCTCTTGGAGACCCAGTACTTC. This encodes CASSPLLETQYF.

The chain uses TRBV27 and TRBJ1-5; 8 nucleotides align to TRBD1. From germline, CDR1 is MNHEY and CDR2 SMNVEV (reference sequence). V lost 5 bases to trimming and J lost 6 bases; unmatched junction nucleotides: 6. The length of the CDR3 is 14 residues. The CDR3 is CASSVDRGSQPQHF. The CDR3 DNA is TGTGCCAGCAGTGTCGACAGGGGCTCTCAGCCCCAGCATTTT.

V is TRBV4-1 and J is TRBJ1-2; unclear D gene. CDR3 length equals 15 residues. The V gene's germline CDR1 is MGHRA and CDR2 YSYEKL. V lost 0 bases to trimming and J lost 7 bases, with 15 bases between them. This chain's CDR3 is CASSQDPRVLGGYTF. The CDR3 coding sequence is TGCGCCAGCAGCCAAGATCCGAGGGTTTTGGGTGGCTACACCTTC.

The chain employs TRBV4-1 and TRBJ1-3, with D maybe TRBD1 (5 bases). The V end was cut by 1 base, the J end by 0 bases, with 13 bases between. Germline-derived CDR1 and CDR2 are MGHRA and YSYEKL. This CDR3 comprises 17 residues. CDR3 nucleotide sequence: TGCGCCAGCAGCCAAGGATCAGGGCCTCTCTCTGGAAACACCATATATTTT. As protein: CASSQGSGPLSGNTIYF.

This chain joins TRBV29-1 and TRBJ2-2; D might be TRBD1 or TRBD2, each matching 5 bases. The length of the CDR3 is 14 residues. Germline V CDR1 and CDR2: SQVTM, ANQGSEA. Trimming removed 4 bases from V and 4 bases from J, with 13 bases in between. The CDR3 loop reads CSVVPGAGTGELFF. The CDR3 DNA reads TGCAGCGTTGTACCCGGGGCGGGCACCGGGGAGCTGTTTTTT.